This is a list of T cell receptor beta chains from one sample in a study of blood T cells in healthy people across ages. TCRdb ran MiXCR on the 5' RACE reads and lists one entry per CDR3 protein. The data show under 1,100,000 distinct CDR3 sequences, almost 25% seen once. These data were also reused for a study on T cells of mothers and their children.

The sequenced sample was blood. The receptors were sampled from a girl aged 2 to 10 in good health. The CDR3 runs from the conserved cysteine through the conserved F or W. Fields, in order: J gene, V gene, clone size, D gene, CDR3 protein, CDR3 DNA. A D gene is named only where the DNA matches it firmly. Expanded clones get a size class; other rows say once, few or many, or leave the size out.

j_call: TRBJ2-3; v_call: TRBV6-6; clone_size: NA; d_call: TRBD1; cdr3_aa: CASTNGDRGPSDTQYF; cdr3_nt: TGTGCCAGCACCAACGGTGACAGGGGGCCTTCCGATACGCAGTATTTT
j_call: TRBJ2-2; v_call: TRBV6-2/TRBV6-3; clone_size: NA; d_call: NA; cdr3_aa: CASGQQSGYTGELFF; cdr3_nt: TGTGCCAGCGGCCAACAAAGTGGATACACCGGGGAGCTGTTTTTT
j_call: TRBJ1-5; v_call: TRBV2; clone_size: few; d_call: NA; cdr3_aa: CASVAEGNQPQHF; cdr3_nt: TGTGCCAGCGTGGCTGAGGGCAATCAGCCTCAGCATTTT
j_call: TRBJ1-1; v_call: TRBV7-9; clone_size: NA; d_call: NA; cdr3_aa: CASSLDINVGEAFF; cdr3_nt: TGTGCCAGCAGCCTAGACATCAATGTAGGTGAAGCTTTCTTT
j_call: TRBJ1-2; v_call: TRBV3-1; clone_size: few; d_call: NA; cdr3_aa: CASSQDSVQSLVYGYTF; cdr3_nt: TGTGCCAGCAGCCAAGATTCGGTACAAAGTCTTGTGTATGGCTACACCTTC
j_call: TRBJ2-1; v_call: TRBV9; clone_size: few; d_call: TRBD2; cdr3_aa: CASSVGTSVNEQFF; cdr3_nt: TGTGCCAGCAGCGTAGGGACTAGCGTCAATGAGCAGTTCTTC
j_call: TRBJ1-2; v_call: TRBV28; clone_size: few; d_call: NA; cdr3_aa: CASGSTVGVFGYTF; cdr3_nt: TGTGCCAGCGGCTCGACGGTGGGTGTCTTCGGCTACACCTTC
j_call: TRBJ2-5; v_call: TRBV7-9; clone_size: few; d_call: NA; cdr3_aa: CASSLGSRGLRYQETQYF; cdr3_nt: TGTGCCAGCAGCTTAGGGAGCCGGGGACTCCGGTACCAAGAGACCCAGTACTTC
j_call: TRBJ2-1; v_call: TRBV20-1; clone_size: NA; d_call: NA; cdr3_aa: CSAKVAQLPAPSYNEQFF; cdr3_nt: TGCAGTGCCAAAGTAGCCCAGCTCCCTGCCCCCTCCTACAATGAGCAGTTCTTC
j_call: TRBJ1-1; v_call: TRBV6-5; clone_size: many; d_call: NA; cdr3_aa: CASSYSRENTEAFF; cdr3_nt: TGTGCCAGCAGTTACTCTCGGGAGAACACTGAAGCTTTCTTT
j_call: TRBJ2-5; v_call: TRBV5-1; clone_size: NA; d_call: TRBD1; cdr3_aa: CASSFQDRSLQETQYF; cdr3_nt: TGCGCCAGCAGCTTTCAGGACAGGTCCTTACAAGAGACCCAGTACTTC
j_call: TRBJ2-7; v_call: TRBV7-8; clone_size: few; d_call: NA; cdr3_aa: CASSLQGYSYEQYF; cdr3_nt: TGTGCCAGCAGCTTACAGGGTTACTCCTACGAGCAGTACTTC
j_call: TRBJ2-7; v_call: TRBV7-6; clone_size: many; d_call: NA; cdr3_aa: CASSLREDEQYF; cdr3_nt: TGTGCCAGCAGCTTAAGGGAGGACGAGCAGTACTTC
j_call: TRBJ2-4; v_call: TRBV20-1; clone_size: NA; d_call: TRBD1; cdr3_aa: CSASHPGQGPNIQYF; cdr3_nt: TGCAGTGCTAGTCACCCGGGACAGGGTCCGAACATTCAGTACTTC
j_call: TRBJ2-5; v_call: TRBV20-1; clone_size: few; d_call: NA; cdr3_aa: CSARGSARETQYF; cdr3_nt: TGCAGTGCTAGAGGGTCAGCGAGAGAGACCCAGTACTTC
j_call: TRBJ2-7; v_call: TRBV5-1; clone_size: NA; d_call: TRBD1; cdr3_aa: CASSYLGQGANEQYF; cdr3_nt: TGCGCCAGCAGCTACCTAGGACAGGGGGCAAACGAGCAGTACTTC
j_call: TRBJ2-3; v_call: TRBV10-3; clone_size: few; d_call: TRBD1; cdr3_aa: CAISSGTGGGTQYF; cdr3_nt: TGTGCCATCAGCTCCGGGACAGGGGGAGGTACGCAGTATTTT
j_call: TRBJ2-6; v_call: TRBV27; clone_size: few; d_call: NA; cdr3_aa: CASSSVLPQASSGANVLTF; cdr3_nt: TGTGCCAGCAGTTCTGTCCTCCCCCAGGCAAGCTCTGGGGCCAACGTCCTGACTTTC
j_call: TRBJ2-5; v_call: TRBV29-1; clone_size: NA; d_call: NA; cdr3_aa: CSVGTADQETQYF; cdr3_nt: TGCAGCGTTGGAACAGCGGACCAAGAGACCCAGTACTTC
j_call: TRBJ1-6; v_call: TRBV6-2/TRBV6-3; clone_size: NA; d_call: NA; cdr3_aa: CASSSPTGTDSPLHF; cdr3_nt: TGTGCCAGCAGTTCTCCCACAGGGACGGATTCACCCCTCCACTTT
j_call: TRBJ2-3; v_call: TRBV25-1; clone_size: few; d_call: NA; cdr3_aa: CASSGILGTDTQYF; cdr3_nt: TGTGCCAGCAGCGGTATCCTTGGCACAGATACGCAGTATTTT
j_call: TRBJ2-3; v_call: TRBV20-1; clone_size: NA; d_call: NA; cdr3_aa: CSARVGTGSQSRTDTQYF; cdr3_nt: TGCAGTGCTAGGGTTGGGACTGGGAGTCAGTCACGCACAGATACGCAGTATTTT
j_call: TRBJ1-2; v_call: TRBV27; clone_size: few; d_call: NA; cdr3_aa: CASSPLTGNYGYTF; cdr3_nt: TGTGCCAGCAGTCCCCTGACTGGGAACTATGGCTACACCTTC
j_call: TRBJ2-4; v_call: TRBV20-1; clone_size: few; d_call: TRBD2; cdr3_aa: CSAELAGAKNIQYF; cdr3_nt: TGCAGTGCGGAGCTAGCGGGAGCCAAAAACATTCAGTACTTC
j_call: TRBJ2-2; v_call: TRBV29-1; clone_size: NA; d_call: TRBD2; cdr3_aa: CSVESGSPGELFF; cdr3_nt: TGCAGCGTTGAGAGCGGGAGCCCCGGGGAGCTGTTTTTT
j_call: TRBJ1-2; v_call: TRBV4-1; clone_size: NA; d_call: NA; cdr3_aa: CASRPRGNALGGYGYTF; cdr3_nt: TGCGCCAGCAGACCAAGAGGGAACGCCCTGGGGGGCTATGGCTACACCTTC
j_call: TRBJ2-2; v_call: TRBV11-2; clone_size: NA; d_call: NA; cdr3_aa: CASSPGRWSGELFF; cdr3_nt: TGTGCCAGCAGCCCAGGCCGCTGGTCAGGGGAGCTGTTTTTT
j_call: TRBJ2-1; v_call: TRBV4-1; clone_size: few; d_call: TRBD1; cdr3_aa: CASSQTQGFDEQFF; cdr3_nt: TGCGCCAGCAGCCAAACACAGGGGTTCGATGAGCAGTTCTTC
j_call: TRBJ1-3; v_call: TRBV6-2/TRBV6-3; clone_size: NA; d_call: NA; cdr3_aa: CASSRRGGTIYF; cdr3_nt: TGTGCCAGCAGTCGCCGGGGTGGCACCATATATTTT
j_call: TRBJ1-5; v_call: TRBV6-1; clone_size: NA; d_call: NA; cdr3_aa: CASSATAYQPQHF; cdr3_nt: TGTGCCAGCAGTGCGACAGCTTATCAGCCCCAGCATTTT
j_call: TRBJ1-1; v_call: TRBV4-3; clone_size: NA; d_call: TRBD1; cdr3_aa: CASSQDLVRGRTEAFF; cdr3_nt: TGCGCCAGCAGCCAAGATCTAGTCAGGGGGAGGACTGAAGCTTTCTTT
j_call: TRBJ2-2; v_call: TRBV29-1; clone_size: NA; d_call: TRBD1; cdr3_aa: CSVAGTDNTGELFF; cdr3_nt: TGCAGCGTTGCCGGGACAGACAACACCGGGGAGCTGTTTTTT
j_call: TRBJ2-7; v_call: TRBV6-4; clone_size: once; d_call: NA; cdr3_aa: CANYDPYIIYEQYF; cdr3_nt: TGTGCCAACTACGACCCCTACATCATCTACGAGCAGTACTTC
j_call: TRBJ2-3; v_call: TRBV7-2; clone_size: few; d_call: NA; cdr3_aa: CASSMRPRWSTDTQYF; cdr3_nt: TGTGCCAGCAGCATGAGGCCGAGATGGAGCACAGATACGCAGTATTTT
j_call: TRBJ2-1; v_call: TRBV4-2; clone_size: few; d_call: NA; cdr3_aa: CASSHEGGSSKYNEQFF; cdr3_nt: TGTGCCAGCAGCCACGAGGGAGGCTCCTCTAAATACAATGAGCAGTTCTTC
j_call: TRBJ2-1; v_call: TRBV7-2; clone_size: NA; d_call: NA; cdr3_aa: CASSPRNSYNEQFF; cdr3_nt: TGTGCCAGCAGCCCGCGGAACTCCTACAATGAGCAGTTCTTC
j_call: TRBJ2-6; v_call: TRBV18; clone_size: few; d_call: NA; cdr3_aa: CASSPRPGRDSGANVLTF; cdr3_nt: TGTGCCAGCTCACCTCGTCCGGGACGCGACTCTGGGGCCAACGTCCTGACTTTC
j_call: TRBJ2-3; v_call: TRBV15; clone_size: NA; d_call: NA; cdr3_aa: CATSMRDTRTDTQYF; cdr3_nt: TGTGCCACCAGTATGCGGGACACCCGCACAGATACGCAGTATTTT
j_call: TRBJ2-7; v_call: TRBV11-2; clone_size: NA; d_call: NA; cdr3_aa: CASSLVAPGRGYEQYF; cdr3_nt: TGTGCCAGCAGCTTGGTCGCTCCGGGACGAGGCTACGAGCAGTACTTC
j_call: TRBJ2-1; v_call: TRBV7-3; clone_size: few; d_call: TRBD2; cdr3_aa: CASSRSGGVSEQFF; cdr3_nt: TGTGCCAGCAGCCGTAGCGGGGGGGTTTCTGAGCAGTTCTTC
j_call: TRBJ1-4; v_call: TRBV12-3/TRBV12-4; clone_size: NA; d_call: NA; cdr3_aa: CASSFMGKEKLFF; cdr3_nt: TGTGCCAGCAGTTTCATGGGGAAAGAAAAACTGTTTTTT
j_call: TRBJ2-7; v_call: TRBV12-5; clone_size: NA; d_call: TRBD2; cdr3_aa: CASGLTGLAGVLNRQYEQYF; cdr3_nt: TGTGCTAGTGGTTTGACCGGACTAGCGGGAGTCCTGAACCGCCAATACGAGCAGTACTTC
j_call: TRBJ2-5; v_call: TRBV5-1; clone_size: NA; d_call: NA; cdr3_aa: CASSFADEGPETQYF; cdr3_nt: TGCGCCAGCAGCTTCGCGGACGAGGGGCCAGAGACCCAGTACTTC
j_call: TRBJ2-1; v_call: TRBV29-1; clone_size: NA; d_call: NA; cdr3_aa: CSVEPWASDNEQFF; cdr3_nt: TGCAGCGTTGAACCCTGGGCTAGCGACAATGAGCAGTTCTTC
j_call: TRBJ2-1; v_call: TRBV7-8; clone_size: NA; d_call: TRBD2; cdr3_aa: CASSLGSGGNNEQFF; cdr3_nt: TGTGCCAGCAGCTTAGGTAGCGGGGGTAACAATGAGCAGTTCTTC
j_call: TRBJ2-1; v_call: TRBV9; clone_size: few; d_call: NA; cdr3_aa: CASSVVPGVHNEQFF; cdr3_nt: TGTGCCAGCAGCGTAGTCCCGGGGGTTCACAATGAGCAGTTCTTC
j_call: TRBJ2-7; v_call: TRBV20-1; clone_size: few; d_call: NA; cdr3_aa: CSARDAFGGEQYF; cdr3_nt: TGCAGTGCTAGAGACGCATTTGGTGGCGAGCAGTACTTC
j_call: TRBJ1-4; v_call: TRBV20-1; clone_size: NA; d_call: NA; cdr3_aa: CSARGTGREKLFF; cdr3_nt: TGCAGTGCTAGAGGAACAGGGAGAGAAAAACTGTTTTTT
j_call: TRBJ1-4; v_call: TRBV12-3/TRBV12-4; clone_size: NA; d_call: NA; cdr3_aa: CASSFRGGEGKLFF; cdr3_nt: TGTGCCAGCAGTTTCCGGGGGGGCGAGGGAAAACTGTTTTTT
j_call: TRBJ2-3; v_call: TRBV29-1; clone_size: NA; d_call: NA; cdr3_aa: CSSHRDTDTQYF; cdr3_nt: TGCAGCTCTCACAGGGATACAGATACGCAGTATTTT
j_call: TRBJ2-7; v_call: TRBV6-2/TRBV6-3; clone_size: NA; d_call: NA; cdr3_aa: CASSYNQYEQYF; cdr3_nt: TGTGCCAGCAGTTACAACCAATACGAGCAGTACTTC
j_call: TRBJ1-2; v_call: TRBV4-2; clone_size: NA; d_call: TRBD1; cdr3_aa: CASSQAGGESYGYTF; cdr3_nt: TGTGCCAGCAGCCAAGCAGGGGGCGAAAGCTATGGCTACACCTTC
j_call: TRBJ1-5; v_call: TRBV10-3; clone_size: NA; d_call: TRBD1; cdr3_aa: CAISEDREGNQPQHF; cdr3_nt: TGTGCCATCAGTGAGGACAGGGAGGGCAATCAGCCCCAGCATTTT
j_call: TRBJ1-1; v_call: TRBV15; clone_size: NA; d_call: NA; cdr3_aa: CATRDEGGGDEAFF; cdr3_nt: TGTGCCACCCGAGATGAGGGAGGCGGGGATGAAGCTTTCTTT
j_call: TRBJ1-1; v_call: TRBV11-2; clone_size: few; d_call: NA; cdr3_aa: CASSRVPNTEAFF; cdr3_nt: TGTGCCAGCAGCCGCGTCCCCAACACTGAAGCTTTCTTT